The 25 T cell receptor beta chains below come from one sample, sequenced in a study of T cell changes during pregnancy in multiple sclerosis. The assay was immunoSEQ multiplex PCR, and TCRdb's table has in-frame clones only and misses some. The sample lists around 29,000 clones; 90% to 95% were seen once. The input for sequencing was CD4+ T cells from peripheral blood mononuclear cells, taken in the first trimester of pregnancy. These receptor sequences come from a female donor with multiple sclerosis, enrolled in a pregnancy study.

The chain uses TRBV28 and TRBJ2-7, with D possibly being TRBD2 (6 bases). The CDR3 spans 15 residues. Germline CDR1 and CDR2: MDHEN and SYDVKM. Trimming removed 1 base from V and 6 bases from J, with 16 bases in between. In DNA, the CDR3 is TGTGCCAGCAGTTTATTGGACGGGGGTGCCCGCGAGCAGTACTTC. It yields the protein CASSLLDGGAREQYF. Looking up the rest from reference TRBV28 and TRBJ2-7 gives the full variable domain: DVKVTQSSRYLVKRTGEKVFLECVQDMDHENMFWYRQDPGLGLRLIYFSYDVKMKEKGDIPEGYSVSREKKERFSLILESASTNQTSMYLCASSLLDGGAREQYFGPGTRLTVT.

The chain couples TRBV4-2 to TRBJ1-1; TRBD1 is a possible D gene (5 bases). Trimming removed 0 bases at V and 3 bases at J, with 8 bases between. The CDR3 runs to 14 residues. Per the germline V gene, CDR1 is LGHNA and CDR2 is YNFKEQ. This CDR3 is CASSQDRTHTEAFF. Written as DNA, the CDR3 is TGTGCCAGCAGCCAAGATCGGACACACACTGAAGCTTTCTTT.

J is TRBJ1-6 and V is TRBV30; TRBD1 agrees at 8 bases. V lost 4 bases to trimming and J lost 9 bases; unmatched junction nucleotides: 11. Germline V gives CDR1 GTSNPN, CDR2 SVGIG (reference sequence). The CDR3 totals 15 residues. This CDR3 is CAWKYLDRDGSPLHF. The CDR3 DNA is TGTGCCTGGAAATACCTGGACAGGGATGGTTCACCCCTCCACTTT.

The rearrangement links TRBV4-1 to TRBJ2-4, with TRBD1 matching 7 bases. The CDR3 spans 15 residues. Germline V gives CDR1 MGHRA, CDR2 YSYEKL. V lost 2 bases and J lost 7; bases outside the gene matches: 8. CDR3 loop: CASSQRQGPGNIQYF. The CDR3 DNA sequence: TGCGCCAGCAGCCAACGACAGGGCCCGGGGAACATTCAGTACTTC.

The V and J genes are TRBV7-2 and TRBJ2-5; D is uncertain. The germline gives CDR1 SGHTA, CDR2 FQGNSA. There are 13 residues in the CDR3. V shed 2 bases and J shed 2 bases, with 6 bases lying between them. The CDR3 region is CASSLRVQETQYF. Here the CDR3 DNA reads TGTGCCAGCAGCTTACGAGTTCAAGAGACCCAGTACTTC.

The CDR3: CASSPESTDTQYF. The DNA for the CDR3 is TGTGCCAGCAGCCCCGAGAGCACAGATACGCAGTATTTT. The chain is built from TRBV5-4 and TRBJ2-3; D not resolved. CDR1 SGHNT and CDR2 YYREEE come from the germline V gene (reference sequence). V was cut by 4 bases and J by 0 bases, with 6 bases left in between. This CDR3 spans 13 amino acids.

The J gene is TRBJ2-7, the V gene TRBV30, with TRBD1 matching over 8 bases. This CDR3 spans 15 amino acids. V shed 4 bases and J 6 bases; nucleotides not matched to a gene: 14. Germline V gene lookup returns CDR1 GTSNPN and CDR2 SVGIG (reference sequence). The CDR3 region is CAWIPDRGMVFEQYF. DNA for the CDR3: TGTGCCTGGATTCCAGACAGGGGAATGGTTTTCGAGCAGTACTTC.

The V call is TRBV7-3, the J call TRBJ2-3; 9 nucleotides line up with TRBD2. The V and J ends lost 5 bases and 2 bases, in that order; junction bases with no gene match: 5. Germline V lookup: CDR1 SGHTA, CDR2 FQGTGA. CDR3 length: 15 residues. Here the CDR3 DNA reads TGTGCCAGCAGCACCCAGCGGGGGGTCACAGATACGCAGTATTTT. Translation: CASSTQRGVTDTQYF. Together with reference TRBV7-3 and TRBJ2-3, the CDR3 gives the full variable domain: GAGVSQTPSNKVTEKGKYVELRCDPISGHTALYWYRQSLGQGPEFLIYFQGTGAADDSGLPNDRFFAVRPEGSVSTLKIQRTERGDSAVYLCASSTQRGVTDTQYFGPGTRLTVL.

The chain has TRBV28 and TRBJ1-5, with 12 bases fitting TRBD1. Germline lookup yields CDR1 MDHEN and CDR2 SYDVKM. V was clipped by 2 bases and J by 5 bases; unmatched bases: 4. The CDR3 covers 16 residues. In DNA form, the CDR3 reads TGTGCCAGCAGTTTAGGGGACAGGGGGCTTGATCAGCCCCAGCATTTT. Protein sequence: CASSLGDRGLDQPQHF.

The CDR3 region has the DNA TGTGCCAGCAGCTTAACCAGGGAGGCGGTCTATGGCTACACCTTC. This encodes CASSLTREAVYGYTF. This chain joins TRBV5-6 and TRBJ1-2, with a possible D match to TRBD1 (5 bases). V was shortened by 2 bases and J by 4 bases, with 15 bases between the two germline ends. The CDR3 loop spans 15 amino acids. The germline V gene encodes CDR1 SGHDT and CDR2 YYEEEE.

This sequence joins TRBV6-1 and TRBJ1-2, with D unresolved. The CDR3 loop spans 12 amino acids. CDR1 MNHNS and CDR2 SASEGT come from the germline V gene. Between the trimmed V and J ends, which lost 0 bases and 8 bases, there was a span of 7 bases. Written as DNA, the CDR3 is TGTGCCAGCAGTGAAGCGTTAGAGGGCTACACCTTC. This encodes CASSEALEGYTF.

This chain joins TRBV6-1 and TRBJ2-1; 7 nucleotides agree with TRBD1. The V gene's germline CDR1 is MNHNS and CDR2 SASEGT. This CDR3 spans 14 amino acids. V lost 6 bases and J lost 4; bases outside the gene matches: 6. DNA for the CDR3: TGTGCCAGCAGGAGGGACAGAGTTTACAATGAGCAGTTCTTC. This gives the protein CASRRDRVYNEQFF.

This clone turned up a few times. The J gene is TRBJ1-1, the V gene TRBV6-5; 7 bases fit TRBD1. CDR1 and CDR2 from the germline V gene are MNHEY and SVGAGI. The V and J ends lost 6 bases and 0 bases, in that order; junction bases with no gene match: 7. There are 15 residues in the CDR3. The CDR3 DNA reads TGTGCCAGCAGCTGGGACAGCCAGATGAACACTGAAGCTTTCTTT. Residues: CASSWDSQMNTEAFF.

This chain links TRBV18 with TRBJ1-3; D is unclear. Deletions cut 6 bases from V and 2 bases from J, with 8 bases between. The CDR3 runs 13 residues. Germline CDR1 is KGHSH and CDR2 is LQKENI. CDR3 sequence (DNA): TGTGCCAGCTCCCGGGAAACTGGAAACACCATATATTTT. Protein product: CASSRETGNTIYF. Based on the CDR3 plus reference TRBV18 and TRBJ1-3, the full variable domain is NAGVMQNPRHLVRRRGQEARLRCSPMKGHSHVYWYRQLPEEGLKFMVYLQKENIIDESGMPKERFSAEFPKEGPSILRIQQVVRGDSAAYFCASSRETGNTIYFGEGSWLTVV.

This chain joins TRBV2 and TRBJ2-1, with D possibly being TRBD1 (5 bases). Germline CDR1 SNHLY, CDR2 FYNNEI. The CDR3 spans 16 residues. Trimming removed 5 bases from V and 0 bases from J, with 14 bases in between. CDR3 in DNA: TGTGCCAGCAGTAAGGGGTTAGCTGCCTCCTACAATGAGCAGTTCTTC. Its translation: CASSKGLAASYNEQFF.

V and J are TRBV19 and TRBJ2-6; 9 nucleotides line up with TRBD1. V was pared by 6 bases and J by 4 bases, with 10 bases of the junction left unmatched. This CDR3 has 17 amino acids. The germline gives CDR1 LNHDA, CDR2 SQIVND (reference sequence). CDR3 in DNA: TGTGCCAGTAGAACCGGGACAGGGAGAGCGGGGGCCAACGTCCTGACTTTC. Amino acid sequence: CASRTGTGRAGANVLTF.

This rearrangement joins TRBV7-9 to TRBJ2-3; 15 bases agree with TRBD2. The CDR3 spans 19 residues. Unmatched junction bases numbered 10, after V lost 4 bases and J lost 2 bases. CDR1 and CDR2 from the germline V gene are SEHNR and FQNEAQ (reference sequence). Here the CDR3 reads CASSSYGTSGGTYTDTQYF. In DNA form, the CDR3 reads TGTGCCAGCAGCTCCTACGGGACTAGCGGGGGGACATACACAGATACGCAGTATTTT.

The gene calls are TRBV19 and TRBJ2-7, with D possibly being TRBD2 (7 bases). Looked up from germline, CDR1 is LNHDA and CDR2 is SQIVND (reference sequence). CDR3 size: 15 residues. Trimming stripped 5 bases from V and 0 bases from J, with 14 bases between. This CDR3 is CASSAGGGGSYEQYF. CDR3 nucleotide sequence: TGTGCCAGTAGTGCCGGGGGAGGGGGCTCCTACGAGCAGTACTTC.

This clone was seen only once. The rearrangement joins TRBV7-2 to TRBJ2-5, with D perhaps matching TRBD2 (6 bases). In germline, CDR1 is SGHTA, CDR2 FQGNSA. This CDR3 has 15 amino acids. The ends were cut back, 5 bases at V and 4 bases at J, with 17 bases in the middle. The CDR3, as DNA: TGTGCCAGCAGCCCCCCAGGGCTCGGGAGAGAGACCCAGTACTTC. It yields the protein CASSPPGLGRETQYF.

This clone appeared once. The chain carries TRBV27 and TRBJ2-7; 7 positions match TRBD2. With V trimmed by 5 bases and J by 0 bases, 7 bases remained unmatched. CDR1 is MNHEY and CDR2 is SMNVEV in the germline V gene (reference sequence). There are 15 residues in the CDR3. CDR3 sequence: CASSTGGLSSYEQYF. In DNA, the CDR3 is TGTGCCAGCAGTACGGGGGGTCTGAGCTCCTACGAGCAGTACTTC.

This sequence joins TRBV7-9 and TRBJ1-2; 9 nucleotides align to TRBD1. The junction had 5 bases not matched to a gene; V was cut back by 2 bases and J by 7 bases. The germline V gene has CDR1 SEHNR and CDR2 FQNEAQ (reference sequence). There are 14 residues in the CDR3. The CDR3 region is CASSLLTGGVGYTF. The DNA for the CDR3 is TGTGCCAGCAGCTTACTAACAGGGGGCGTTGGCTACACCTTC.

The chain joins TRBV28 to TRBJ1-1; D not resolved. The CDR3 length is 12 residues. V was cut by 7 bases and J by 6 bases, with 12 bases left in between. In germline, CDR1 is MDHEN, CDR2 SYDVKM. The CDR3 here is CASTTSPPEAFF. CDR3 DNA: TGTGCCAGCACTACTTCCCCCCCTGAAGCTTTCTTT.

The chain employs TRBV11-3 and TRBJ1-2, with 9 nucleotides matching TRBD1. Germline V CDR1 and CDR2: SGHNT, YENEEA. The CDR3 has 12 amino acids. The V and J ends lost 5 bases and 14 bases, in that order; junction bases with no gene match: 9. DNA of the CDR3: TGTGCCAGCAGCCTCGGACAGGGGCCTAAAACCTTC. Translating gives CASSLGQGPKTF.

V usage is TRBV6-1 and J usage is TRBJ1-3, with 8 bases identical to TRBD1. The V gene end was trimmed by 3 bases and the J gene end by 4 bases; junction bases not matched to a gene: 5. The germline gives CDR1 MNHNS, CDR2 SASEGT. This CDR3 has 15 residues. DNA for the CDR3: TGTGCCAGCAGTGAGGCAGGGGGCTCGGGAAACACCATATATTTT. Protein: CASSEAGGSGNTIYF.

The sample holds one count of this clone. CDR3 protein: CASSPGQGNTIYF. CDR3 bases: TGTGCCAGCAGCCCCGGACAGGGAAACACCATATATTTT. The gene calls are TRBV7-6 and TRBJ1-3, with D tentatively TRBD1 (6 bases). Germline V gene data show CDR1 as SGHVS and CDR2 as FNYEAQ. Trimming left V 5 bases short and J 4 bases short, with 9 bases between. The CDR3 runs to 13 residues.